The 14 T cell receptor beta chains reported below all come from one sample, sequenced in a study of T-cell memory formation after mild COVID-19. Via MiXCR, TCRdb re-called the 5' RACE reads, giving one row per CDR3 protein. The table includes 190,000 or so distinct CDR3 sequences, around 21% detected once. The material sequenced was PBMCs or a T cell subset sorted from them (not recorded which). The receptors originated from an adult woman who had mild COVID-19 (a few samples of this study predate the infection). Cell type and time point are not known.

This clonotype has more than one count but fewer than ten. The chain employs TRBV14 and TRBJ2-7; no reliable D call. This CDR3 comprises 13 residues. The germline V gene encodes CDR1 SGHDN and CDR2 FVKESK. V dropped 3 bases and J dropped 3 bases, with 9 bases sitting between them. This CDR3 is CASSQLGDYEQYF. CDR3 DNA sequence: TGTGCCAGCAGCCAGCTCGGAGACTACGAGCAGTACTTC.

This clonotype was observed a handful of times. V gene TRBV9 combines with J gene TRBJ1-1; D is unclear. Trimming took off 3 bases at V and 7 bases at J, with 16 bases between the two ends. This CDR3 contains 14 residues. Germline loops: CDR1 SGDLS, CDR2 YYNGEE. The CDR3 here is CASSGRNTGVEAFF. The CDR3 coding sequence is TGTGCCAGCAGCGGCCGGAACACCGGGGTTGAAGCTTTCTTT.

This clonotype was recorded at least ten times. V usage is TRBV7-9 and J usage is TRBJ2-1, with 8 bases fitting TRBD1. This CDR3 has 15 residues. Germline V CDR1 and CDR2: SEHNR, FQNEAQ (reference sequence). V was pared by 1 base and J by 2 bases, with 1 base of the junction left unmatched. CDR3 protein: CASSLVQGAYNEQFF. The DNA for the CDR3 is TGTGCCAGCAGCTTAGTACAGGGGGCCTACAATGAGCAGTTCTTC.

This clonotype was detected only a few times. V is TRBV30 and J is TRBJ1-1; D is perhaps TRBD1 (5 bases). Trimming removed 2 bases at V and 5 bases at J, with 15 bases between. The germline V gene has CDR1 GTSNPN and CDR2 SVGIG (reference sequence). The CDR3 sequence is 14 residues long. The CDR3 reads CAWSSDWDGTEAFF. CDR3 bases: TGTGCCTGGAGTTCCGACTGGGACGGGACTGAAGCTTTCTTT.

This clonotype came up a few times. The chain carries TRBV7-9 and TRBJ2-5; no reliable D call. Germline V gene sequence: CDR1 SEHNR, CDR2 FQNEAQ (reference sequence). The CDR3 contains 12 residues. The V end was cut by 4 bases, the J end by 0 bases, with 3 bases between. CDR3: CASSWDQETQYF. CDR3 DNA sequence: TGTGCCAGCAGCTGGGACCAAGAGACCCAGTACTTC.

This clonotype showed up just a few times. This chain uses TRBV6-6 with TRBJ1-2, with TRBD1 as a possible D gene (6 bases). The V and J ends lost 8 bases and 3 bases respectively, with 19 bases between them. The CDR3 extends over 15 amino acids. Germline V gives CDR1 MNHNY, CDR2 SVGAGI (reference sequence). The CDR3 DNA reads TGTGCCAGCTTGGTTTCTCGAGGGGGGGACTATGGCTACACCTTC. Translated: CASLVSRGGDYGYTF.

The table lists this clonotype with a few counts. The chain recombines TRBV10-3 with TRBJ2-1; TRBD2 matches at 8 bases. Losses at the gene ends were 3 bases for V and 6 bases for J; bases not matched to a gene: 7. CDR1 is ENHRY and CDR2 is SYGVKD in the germline V gene. CDR3 size: 15 residues. CDR3 coding DNA: TGTGCCATCAGTGATGCCGGGGGGGGAACCAATGAGCAGTTCTTC. Protein sequence: CAISDAGGGTNEQFF.

In this sample, this clonotype turned up a few times. J is TRBJ2-7 and V is TRBV7-9; D unresolved. In germline, CDR1 is SEHNR, CDR2 FQNEAQ (reference sequence). The CDR3 has 13 residues. The V and J ends lost 5 bases and 0 bases respectively, with 8 bases between them. The CDR3 nucleotides read TGTGCCAGCAGCCACAAGAGCTCCTACGAGCAGTACTTC. Amino acids: CASSHKSSYEQYF.

The V call is TRBV5-1, the J call TRBJ2-2; possibly TRBD1 or TRBD2 for D (5 bases each). CDR3 size: 16 residues. Germline-derived CDR1 and CDR2 are SGHRS and YFSETQ. Trimming took off 5 bases at V and 4 bases at J, with 18 bases between the two ends. The CDR3 spells CASSLGVAGSTGELFF. The CDR3 bases are TGCGCCAGCAGTCTGGGGGTTGCGGGCAGCACCGGGGAGCTGTTTTTT.

A few counts support this clonotype. V gene TRBV9 combines with J gene TRBJ2-3; the D call may be TRBD1 or TRBD2 (5 bases each). The CDR3 consists of 15 residues. V dropped 0 bases and J dropped 0 bases, with 8 bases sitting between them. Germline V lookup: CDR1 SGDLS, CDR2 YYNGEE. The DNA of the CDR3 is TGTGCCAGCAGCGTAGGGGACGCCAGCACAGATACGCAGTATTTT. Its protein product is CASSVGDASTDTQYF.

The gene calls are TRBV9 and TRBJ1-5, with TRBD1 as a possible D gene (6 bases). Looked up from germline, CDR1 is SGDLS and CDR2 is YYNGEE. V lost 3 bases and J 5 bases, leaving 15 bases between the germline ends. CDR3 length: 15 amino acids. The DNA of the CDR3 is TGTGCCAGCAGCGCCTCGGGGGGCGTGGATCAGCCCCAGCATTTT. Amino acids: CASSASGGVDQPQHF.

The rearrangement joins TRBV12-3 or TRBV12-4 to TRBJ2-1, with D maybe TRBD1 (6 bases). The CDR3 contains 14 residues. V was pared by 3 bases and J by 5 bases, with 11 bases between. The CDR3 sequence is CASSFGTQDNEQFF. The CDR3 region has the DNA TGTGCCAGCAGTTTTGGGACACAAGACAATGAGCAGTTCTTC.

This clonotype was counted at least ten times. V and J are TRBV5-1 and TRBJ2-7, with D possibly TRBD1 on 6 matching bases. Per the germline V gene, CDR1 is SGHRS and CDR2 is YFSETQ. The CDR3 runs to 16 residues. The germline V and J ends were trimmed by 3 bases and 3 bases, with 19 bases remaining between them. The CDR3 DNA reads as TGCGCCAGCAGCTCCGACTCAGGGGACCGCTACTACGAGCAGTACTTC. Encoded protein: CASSSDSGDRYYEQYF. Looking up the rest from reference TRBV5-1 and TRBJ2-7 gives the full variable domain: KAGVTQTPRYLIKTRGQQVTLSCSPISGHRSVSWYQQTPGQGLQFLFEYFSETQRNKGNFPGRFSGRQFSNSRSEMNVSTLELGDSALYLCASSSDSGDRYYEQYFGPGTRLTVT.

This clonotype has more than one count but fewer than ten. The V and J genes are TRBV7-9 and TRBJ2-7; 11 positions match TRBD2. With V trimmed by 4 bases and J by 4 bases, 6 bases remained unmatched. The CDR3 spans 15 residues. CDR1 and CDR2 from the germline V gene are SEHNR and FQNEAQ (reference sequence). The CDR3 DNA sequence: TGTGCCAGCAGCTCCAAGGGACTAGCGGATTACGAGCAGTACTTC. It yields the protein CASSSKGLADYEQYF.